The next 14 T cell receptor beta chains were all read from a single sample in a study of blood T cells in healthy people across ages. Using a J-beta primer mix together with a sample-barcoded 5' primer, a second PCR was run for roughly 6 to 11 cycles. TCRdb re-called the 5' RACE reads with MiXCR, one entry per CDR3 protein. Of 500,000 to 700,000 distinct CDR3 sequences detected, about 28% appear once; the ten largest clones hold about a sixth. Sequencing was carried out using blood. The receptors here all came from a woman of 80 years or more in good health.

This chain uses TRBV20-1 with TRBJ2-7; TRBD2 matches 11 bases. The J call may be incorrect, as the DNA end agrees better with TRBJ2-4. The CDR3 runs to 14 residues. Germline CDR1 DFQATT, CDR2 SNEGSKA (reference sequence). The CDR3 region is CSAPGTSGLNIQYF. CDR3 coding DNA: TGCAGTGCCCCGGGGACTAGCGGACTAAACATTCAGTACTTC.

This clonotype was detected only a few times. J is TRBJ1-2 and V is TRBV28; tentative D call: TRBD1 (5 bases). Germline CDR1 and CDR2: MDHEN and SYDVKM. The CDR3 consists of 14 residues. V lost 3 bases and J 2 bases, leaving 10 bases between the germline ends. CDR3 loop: CASSFFGGNYGYTF. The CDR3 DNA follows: TGTGCCAGCAGTTTCTTCGGGGGGAACTATGGCTACACCTTC.

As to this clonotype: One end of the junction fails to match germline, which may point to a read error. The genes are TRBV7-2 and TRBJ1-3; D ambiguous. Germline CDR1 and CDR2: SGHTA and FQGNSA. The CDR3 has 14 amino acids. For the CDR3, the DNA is TGTGCCGGCAGCTCTATCTTAATTGGAAACACCATATATTTT. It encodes CAGSSILIGNTIYF.

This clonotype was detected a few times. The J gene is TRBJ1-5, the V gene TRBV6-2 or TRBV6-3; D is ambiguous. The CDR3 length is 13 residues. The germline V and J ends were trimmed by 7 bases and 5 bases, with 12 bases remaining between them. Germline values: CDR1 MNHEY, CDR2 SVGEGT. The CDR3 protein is CASTDGADQPQHF. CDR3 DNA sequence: TGTGCCAGCACCGATGGCGCGGATCAGCCCCAGCATTTT.

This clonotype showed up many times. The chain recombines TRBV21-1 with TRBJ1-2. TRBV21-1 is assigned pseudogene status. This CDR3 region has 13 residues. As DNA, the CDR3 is TGTGCCAGCAATAAGCGGGGGGACTATGGCTACACCTTC. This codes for CASNKRGDYGYTF.

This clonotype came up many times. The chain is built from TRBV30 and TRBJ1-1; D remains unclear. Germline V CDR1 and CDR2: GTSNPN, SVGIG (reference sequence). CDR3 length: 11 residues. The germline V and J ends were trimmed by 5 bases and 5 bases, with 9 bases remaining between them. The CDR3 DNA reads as TGTGCCTGGGATGGGGTTACTGAAGCTTTCTTT. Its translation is CAWDGVTEAFF.

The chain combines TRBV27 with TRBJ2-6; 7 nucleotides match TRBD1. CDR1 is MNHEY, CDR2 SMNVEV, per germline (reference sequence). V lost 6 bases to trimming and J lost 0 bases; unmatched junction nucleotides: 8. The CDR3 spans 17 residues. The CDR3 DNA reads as TGTGCCAGCAGACCCAGACAGGGATTCTCTGGGGCCAACGTCCTGACTTTC. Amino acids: CASRPRQGFSGANVLTF.

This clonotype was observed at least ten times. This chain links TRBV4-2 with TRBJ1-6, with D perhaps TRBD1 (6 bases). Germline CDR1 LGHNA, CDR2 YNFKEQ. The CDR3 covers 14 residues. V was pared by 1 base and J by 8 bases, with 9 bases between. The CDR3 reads CASSQVSGDSPLHF. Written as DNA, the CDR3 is TGTGCCAGCAGCCAAGTATCAGGGGATTCACCCCTCCACTTT.

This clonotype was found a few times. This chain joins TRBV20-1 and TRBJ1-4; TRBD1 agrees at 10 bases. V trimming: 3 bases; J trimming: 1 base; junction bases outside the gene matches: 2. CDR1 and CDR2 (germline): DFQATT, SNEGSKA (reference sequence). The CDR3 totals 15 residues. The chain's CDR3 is CSARDRGKTNEKLFF. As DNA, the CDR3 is TGCAGTGCTAGGGACAGGGGGAAAACTAATGAAAAACTGTTTTTT.

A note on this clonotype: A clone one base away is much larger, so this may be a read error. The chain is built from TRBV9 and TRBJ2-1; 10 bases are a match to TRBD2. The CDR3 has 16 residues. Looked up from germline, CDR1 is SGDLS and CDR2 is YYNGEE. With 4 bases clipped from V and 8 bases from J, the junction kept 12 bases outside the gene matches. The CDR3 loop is CASSPRRAGGVDEQFF. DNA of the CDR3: TGTGCCAGCAGCCCCAGACGAGCGGGGGGGGTCGATGAGCAGTTCTTC.

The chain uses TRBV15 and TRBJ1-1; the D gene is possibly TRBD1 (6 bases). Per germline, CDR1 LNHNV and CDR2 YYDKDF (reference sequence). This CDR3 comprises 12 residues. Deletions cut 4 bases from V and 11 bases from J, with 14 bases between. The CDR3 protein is CATSIQGGGAFF. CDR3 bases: TGTGCCACCAGCATACAGGGAGGAGGCGCTTTCTTT. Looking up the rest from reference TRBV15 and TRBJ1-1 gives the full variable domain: DAMVIQNPRYQVTQFGKPVTLSCSQTLNHNVMYWYQQKSSQAPKLLFHYYDKDFNNEADTPDNFQSRRPNTSFCFLDIRSPGLGDTAMYLCATSIQGGGAFFGQGTRLTVV.

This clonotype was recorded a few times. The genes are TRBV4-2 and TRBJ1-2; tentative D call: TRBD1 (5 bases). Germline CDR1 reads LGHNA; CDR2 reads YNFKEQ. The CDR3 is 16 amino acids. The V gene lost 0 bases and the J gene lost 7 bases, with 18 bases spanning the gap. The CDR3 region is CASSQERGLGEAGYTF. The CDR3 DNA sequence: TGTGCCAGCAGCCAAGAGAGAGGGTTGGGGGAAGCTGGCTACACCTTC.

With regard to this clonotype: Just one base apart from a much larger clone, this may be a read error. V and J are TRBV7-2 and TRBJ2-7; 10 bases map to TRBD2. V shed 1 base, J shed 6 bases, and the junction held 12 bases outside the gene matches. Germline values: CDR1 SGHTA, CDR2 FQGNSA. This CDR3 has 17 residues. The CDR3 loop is CASSLDPSGGLRGEQYF. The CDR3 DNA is TGTGCCAGCAGCTTAGATCCTAGCGGGGGCCTTAGAGGCGAGCAGTACTTC.

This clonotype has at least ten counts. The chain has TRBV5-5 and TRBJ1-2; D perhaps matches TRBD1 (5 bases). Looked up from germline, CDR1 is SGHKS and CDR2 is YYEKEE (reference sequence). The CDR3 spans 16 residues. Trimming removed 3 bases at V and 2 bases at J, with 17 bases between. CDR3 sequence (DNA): TGTGCCAGCAGCTCAGGTGCGGGGGATCCAAACTATGGCTACACCTTC. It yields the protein CASSSGAGDPNYGYTF.